This entry concerns a single T cell receptor beta chain. No antigen is known for it. The assay was immunoSEQ multiplex PCR, and TCRdb's table has in-frame clones only and misses some. The table has about 96,000 clones, roughly 92% seen once; the top ten hold approximately 0.17%. The germline CDR1 and CDR2 sequences are MNHEY and SMNVEV (reference sequence). This CDR3 region has 13 residues. V lost 3 bases, J lost 8 bases, and 6 bases stayed unmatched. This sample is part of a study of graft-versus-host responses after intestinal transplantation. In the study overall: Recipients were given multivisceral, liver-intestinal, or isolated intestinal transplants. Anti-thymocyte globulin induction, then tacrolimus and steroids for around 3 years, went to all recipients. Regarding the study as a whole: High graft-versus-host to host-versus-graft clonal ratios were found in allografts of patients who had graft-donor T cell macrochimerism. GvH clones turned up in recipient marrow; some had shown up first in ileum or blood.

V gene TRBV27 combines with J gene TRBJ1-2, with 7 bases fitting TRBD1. The sequence derives from a human donor who received an intestinal transplant. The sequenced sample was unstimulated CD4+ T cells sorted from spleen or lymph node cells, obtained before intestinal transplant. In nucleotides, the CDR3 is TGTGCCAGCAGTTTCAGGGACAGAGGCGGCTACACCTTC. This encodes CASSFRDRGGYTF.